This is a list of T cell receptor beta chains from one sample in a study of shared clonotypes between healthy human individuals. Profiled with immunoSEQ multiplex PCR; TCRdb holds only in-frame clones, not every one. The data contain around 2,000,000 clones, approximately 94% of them singletons. Sequencing input: naive CD8+ T cells sorted from blood. The source is a man in his late teens or twenties in good health. The CDR3 runs from the conserved cysteine through the conserved F or W. D genes are given only for firm matches. Clone size is stated in some rows and not others, as once, few, many or a class when expanded.

>-|TRBJ2-7|TRBV6-1|-
CASSEATGSGYEQYF
TGTGCCAGCAGTGAAGCGACAGGTAGCGGTTACGAGCAGTACTTC
>TRBD2|TRBJ2-5|TRBV7-9|-
CASSFVAGGQETQYF
TGTGCCAGCAGCTTTGTAGCGGGGGGGCAAGAGACCCAGTACTTC
>TRBD1|TRBJ1-5|TRBV6-1|-
CASSDDRQGDQPQHF
TGTGCCAGCAGTGATGATCGACAGGGGGATCAGCCCCAGCATTTT
>TRBD1|TRBJ1-5|TRBV4-3|-
CASSLMDRSDQPQHF
TGCGCCAGCAGCCTCATGGACAGGTCCGATCAGCCCCAGCATTTT
>-|TRBJ2-5|TRBV5-6|once
CASSLRQVQETQYF
TGTGCCAGCAGCTTGAGGCAGGTCCAAGAGACCCAGTACTTC
>-|TRBJ1-6|TRBV18|-
CASSPPSNSPLHF
TGTGCCAGCTCACCACCGTCCAATTCACCCCTCCACTTT
>-|TRBJ2-7|TRBV6-1|-
CASSKGAEQYF
TGTGCCAGCAGTAAGGGCGCCGAGCAGTACTTC
>TRBD1|TRBJ2-1|TRBV27|-
CASRTGVPYNEQFF
TGTGCCAGCAGGACAGGGGTACCCTACAATGAGCAGTTCTTC
>-|TRBJ2-5|TRBV4-3|-
CASSQGLEETQYF
TGCGCCAGCAGCCAAGGATTGGAAGAGACCCAGTACTTC
>-|TRBJ2-1|TRBV27|once
CASSLTGAYNEQFF
TGTGCCAGCAGTCTTACTGGGGCCTACAATGAGCAGTTCTTC
>-|TRBJ1-5|TRBV7-8|-
CASSSGGTRQPQHF
TGTGCCAGCAGCTCGGGGGGTACAAGGCAGCCCCAGCATTTT
>TRBD1|TRBJ2-1|TRBV2|-
CASLTGTGRNEQFF
TGTGCCAGCCTTACCGGGACAGGGAGGAATGAGCAGTTCTTC
>-|TRBJ1-1|TRBV19|-
CASSITPGVNTEAFF
TGTGCCAGTAGTATCACCCCAGGGGTGAACACTGAAGCTTTCTTT
>-|TRBJ1-1|TRBV4-1|-
CASSTQRGTSGTEAFF
TGCGCCAGCAGCACCCAACGCGGCACTTCTGGGACTGAAGCTTTCTTT
>TRBD1|TRBJ1-1|TRBV19|-
CASSIRDRGNTEAFF
TGTGCCAGTAGTATTCGGGACAGGGGGAACACTGAAGCTTTCTTT
>TRBD2|TRBJ2-7|TRBV6-5|-
CASSYSSGPPYEQYF
TGTGCCAGCAGTTATTCTAGCGGGCCCCCCTACGAGCAGTACTTC
>-|TRBJ2-1|TRBV27|-
CASSNSAVSSYNEQFF
TGTGCCAGCAGTAACAGCGCCGTCAGCTCCTACAATGAGCAGTTCTTC
>-|TRBJ2-1|TRBV29-1|-
CSVEDLEQFF
TGCAGCGTTGAAGATCTTGAGCAGTTCTTC
>-|TRBJ2-1|TRBV5-1|-
CASSLARDEQFF
TGCGCCAGCAGCTTGGCCAGGGATGAGCAGTTCTTC
>-|TRBJ2-1|TRBV9|-
CASSPAGVPYNEQFF
TGTGCCAGCAGCCCTGCAGGGGTACCCTACAATGAGCAGTTCTTC
>-|TRBJ2-1|TRBV27|-
CASREGTLALFF
TGTGCCAGCAGAGAGGGGACCCTGGCCTTGTTCTTC
>-|TRBJ1-2|TRBV7-9|few
CASSAGYGYTF
TGTGCCAGCAGCGCAGGGTACGGCTACACCTTC
>TRBD1|TRBJ2-7|TRBV7-7|-
CASSPGQGYEQYF
TGTGCTAGCAGCCCTGGACAGGGGTACGAGCAGTACTTC
>-|TRBJ2-7|TRBV10-2|-
CASSESPGGGEQYF
TGCGCCAGCAGTGAGTCGCCTGGGGGTGGGGAGCAGTACTTC
>-|TRBJ1-1|TRBV7-9|-
CASSSGPMNTEAFF
TGTGCCAGCAGCTCCGGTCCGATGAACACTGAAGCTTTCTTT
>TRBD1|TRBJ1-6|TRBV19|-
CASSIDPGTAYNSPLHF
TGTGCCAGTAGTATAGATCCCGGGACAGCCTATAATTCACCCCTCCACTTT
>-|TRBJ2-7|TRBV13|once
CASSWMGEAYEQYF
TGTGCCAGCAGCTGGATGGGCGAGGCCTACGAGCAGTACTTC